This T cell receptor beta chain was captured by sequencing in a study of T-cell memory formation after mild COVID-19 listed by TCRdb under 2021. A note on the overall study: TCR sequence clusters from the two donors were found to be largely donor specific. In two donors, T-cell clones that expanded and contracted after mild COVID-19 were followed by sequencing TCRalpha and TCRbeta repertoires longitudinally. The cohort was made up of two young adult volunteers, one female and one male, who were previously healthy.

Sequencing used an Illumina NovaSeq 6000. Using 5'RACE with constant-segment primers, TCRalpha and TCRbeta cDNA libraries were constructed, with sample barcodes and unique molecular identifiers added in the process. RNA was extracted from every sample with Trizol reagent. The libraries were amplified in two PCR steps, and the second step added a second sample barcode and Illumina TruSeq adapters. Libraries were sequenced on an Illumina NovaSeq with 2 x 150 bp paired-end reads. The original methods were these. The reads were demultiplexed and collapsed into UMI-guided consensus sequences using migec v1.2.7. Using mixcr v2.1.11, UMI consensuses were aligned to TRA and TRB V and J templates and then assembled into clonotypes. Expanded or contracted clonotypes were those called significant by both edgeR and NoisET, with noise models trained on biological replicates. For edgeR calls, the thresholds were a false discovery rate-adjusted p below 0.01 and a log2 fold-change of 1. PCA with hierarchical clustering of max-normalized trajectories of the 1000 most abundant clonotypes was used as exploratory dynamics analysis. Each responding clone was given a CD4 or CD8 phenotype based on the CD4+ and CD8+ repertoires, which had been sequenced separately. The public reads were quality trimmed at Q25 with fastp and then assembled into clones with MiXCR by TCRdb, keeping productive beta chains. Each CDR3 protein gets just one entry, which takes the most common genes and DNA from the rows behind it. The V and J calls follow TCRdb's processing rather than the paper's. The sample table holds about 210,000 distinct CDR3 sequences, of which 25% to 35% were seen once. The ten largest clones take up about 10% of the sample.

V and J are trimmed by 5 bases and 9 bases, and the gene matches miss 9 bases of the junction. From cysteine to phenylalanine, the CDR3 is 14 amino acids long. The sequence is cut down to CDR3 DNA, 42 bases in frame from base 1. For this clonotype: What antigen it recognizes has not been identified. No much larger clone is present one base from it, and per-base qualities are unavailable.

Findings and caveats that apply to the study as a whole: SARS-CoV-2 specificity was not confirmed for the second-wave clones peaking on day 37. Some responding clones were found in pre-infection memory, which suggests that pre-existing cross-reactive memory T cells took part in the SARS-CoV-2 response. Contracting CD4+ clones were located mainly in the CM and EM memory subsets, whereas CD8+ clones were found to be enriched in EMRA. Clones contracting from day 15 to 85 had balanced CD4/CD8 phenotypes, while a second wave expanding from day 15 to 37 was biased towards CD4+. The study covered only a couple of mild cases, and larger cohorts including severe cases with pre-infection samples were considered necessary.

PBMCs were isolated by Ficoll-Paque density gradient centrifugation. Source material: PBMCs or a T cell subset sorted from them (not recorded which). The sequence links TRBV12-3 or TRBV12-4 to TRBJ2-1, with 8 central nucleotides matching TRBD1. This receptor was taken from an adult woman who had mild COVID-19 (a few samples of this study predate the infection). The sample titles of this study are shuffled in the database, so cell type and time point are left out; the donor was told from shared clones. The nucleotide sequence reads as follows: TGTGCCAGCAGTCCAAAGACAGGGGTAACTGAGCAGTTCTTC. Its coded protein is CASSPKTGVTEQFF.